Reported below is one T cell receptor beta chain. The data were taken from a study of cytomegalovirus exposure and HLA in healthy donors. The CDR3 runs to 15 residues. V lost 6 bases and J lost 1; bases outside the gene matches: 2. Germline loops: CDR1 MNHNY, CDR2 SVGAGI (reference sequence). 13 Jbeta primers and 60 Vbeta primers were used for the PCR. Some clones are missing from TCRdb's copy, which holds only in-frame ones; the method was immunoSEQ multiplex PCR. The sample yields hundreds of thousands of clones, 75% to 80% seen once. The receptor's source is a male donor in good health and CMV-seronegative. The J gene is TRBJ2-3, the V gene TRBV6-6; 12 bases line up with TRBD2. Sequencing was done on a sample of PBMCs. Here the CDR3 reads CASRLAGGGTDTQYF. Here the CDR3 DNA reads TGTGCCAGCAGGCTAGCGGGGGGGGGCACAGATACGCAGTATTTT.